This T cell receptor beta chain was observed in a study of blood T cell repertoires in COVID-19. Profiled with immunoSEQ multiplex PCR; TCRdb holds only in-frame clones, not every one. This table holds approximately 180,000 clones, around 85% found once. J lost 3 bases, V lost 6 bases, and 4 bases had no gene match. The CDR3 covers 14 residues. CDR1 is MNHEY and CDR2 is SVGAGI in the germline V gene. The rearrangement links TRBV6-5 to TRBJ1-2; TRBD1 aligns across 10 bases. The TCR comes from a person aged 65 to 85 with COVID-19, enrolled during active disease. The specimen was peripheral blood. The CDR3 reads CASRVTGGDYGYTF. The CDR3 DNA reads as TGTGCCAGCAGGGTGACAGGGGGCGACTATGGCTACACCTTC.